The entry that follows covers one TCR beta chain sequence. The sample comes from a study of blood T cell repertoires in COVID-19. Overall study context: Whether acute or convalescent, the COVID-19 samples came from the United States, Italy and Spain. Sample material is recorded as cDNA or gDNA derived from T cells, B-cell-depleted T cells, or PBMCs.

CDR3 length: 14 amino acids. V lost 7 bases and J lost 3; bases outside the gene matches: 6. In germline, CDR1 is SGHDT, CDR2 YYEEEE. The authors' processing: Amplifying reference gene primers gave estimates of nucleated cell counts. Clones were sequenced by immunoSEQ multiplex PCR, and TCRdb holds only the in-frame ones, with some missing. That table furnishes V, J and clone size, whereas the DNA furnished D and trimming. The data show several thousand clones, approximately 83% seen once. This sequence joins TRBV5-6 and TRBJ1-4, with 7 bases aligning to TRBD1. This clonotype originated in a human donor in a cohort sampled during active COVID-19. The sample was peripheral blood. CDR3 nucleotide sequence: TGTGCCAGCCGTGTCAGGGGGTCTAATGAAAAACTGTTTTTT. It translates to CASRVRGSNEKLFF.